The text below deals with one T cell receptor (beta chain). Trimming removed 1 base at V and 8 bases at J, with 8 bases between. The germline V gene has CDR1 SQVTM and CDR2 ANQGSEA. The CDR3 runs to 11 residues. The data are from a study of CD8+CD57+ T cells in acquired aplastic anemia. TCR beta VDJ and CDR3 profiling used genomic DNA as template. Each CDR3 protein gets one entry after TCRdb re-called the reads with MiXCR. Of approximately 170,000 distinct CDR3 sequences listed, less than 70% were seen once; the top ten hold about 15%. What was sequenced was sorted CD4+, CD8+, or CD8+CD57+ T cells (not recorded which) from PBMCs. The TCR was taken from a human donor in good health, serving as a control. The chain uses TRBV29-1 and TRBJ1-2, with D perhaps matching TRBD1 (5 bases). The chain's CDR3 is CSVEGAGGYTF. CDR3 sequence (DNA): TGCAGCGTTGAAGGGGCAGGGGGCTACACCTTC.